This record concerns one T cell receptor (beta chain) sequence. What it binds is not known. V gave up 6 bases and J gave up 6 bases; unmatched junction bases: 11. The CDR3 is made up of 16 amino acids. Germline CDR1 and CDR2: MRHNA and SNTAGT. This entry comes from a study of cytomegalovirus exposure and HLA in healthy donors. Whole-study results and caveats: In a later analysis, HLA-C alleles had the fewest associated TCRs, DRB1 alleles the most. Trimming of TCR beta V- and J-genes showed a link, identified in a later analysis, to a missense DCLRE1C variant. In all likelihood, a cluster of highly shared sequence variants was a sequencing artifact.

In the PCR, 60 Vbeta and 13 Jbeta primers were used. The method was immunoSEQ multiplex PCR; TCRdb's version includes in-frame clones alone and lacks a portion of them. The data show 150,000 to 200,000 clones, with roughly 78% seen just once and 2.5% to 3.5% held by the top ten. The sequence was obtained from a woman between 35 and 50 years old in good health and CMV-seronegative. J is TRBJ1-1 and V is TRBV6-4; the match to TRBD1 covers 12 bases. The sample was PBMCs. The CDR3 DNA sequence: TGTGCCAGCAGCGAGAGGGACAGGGGGCGGTTTGCTGAAGCTTTCTTT. It translates to CASSERDRGRFAEAFF.